This T cell receptor (beta chain) was captured by sequencing in a study of beta chain features in type 1 diabetes. Study-wide context: No patient-donor differences in age, gender, total cells or subset yield. Examination spanned 90 million to 140 million sorted cells from all samples. Study results and caveats: TCRB CDR3 length was moderately but significantly reduced in all four CD4+ subsets of Type 1 diabetes patients. A potential influence of HLA type upon TCRB rearrangement remained unresolved herein.

The CDR3 spans 16 residues. Germline lookup yields CDR1 LNHDA and CDR2 SQIVND (reference sequence). V dropped 1 base and J dropped 2 bases, with 14 bases sitting between them. Of the isolated RNA, all was reverse transcribed, and so the sequenced material was expressed TCRB transcripts. Sequencing used immunoSEQ multiplex PCR; TCRdb keeps in-frame clones, though not all of them. Of under 400,000 clones listed, around an eighth were seen once; the top ten hold 0.0095% to 0.013%. This clone has a handful of counts. Its antigen is currently unknown. This sequence was found in a young woman with type 1 diabetes. The sample comprised naive CD4+ T cells from blood. The chain has TRBV19 and TRBJ2-5, with TRBD2 as a possible D gene (5 bases). The CDR3 sequence: CASSIASGNAQETQYF. CDR3 coding DNA: TGTGCCAGTAGTATAGCCTCCGGGAATGCTCAAGAGACCCAGTACTTC.